The rows below give T cell receptor beta chains drawn from one sample of a study of blood T cell repertoires in COVID-19. Measured with immunoSEQ multiplex PCR; TCRdb has only the in-frame clones, and not every one. Of 45,000 to 60,000 clones listed, about 89% were seen once; the top ten hold roughly 2%. Sequenced: peripheral blood. These receptors were collected from a human donor in a cohort sampled during active COVID-19. Both conserved end residues are part of each CDR3. A row's size may be missing; if present it is once, few, many or a size class.

TRBJ2-3 - TRBV19 CASSELQGVDGTDTQYF
TRBJ2-3 - TRBV7-7 CASSRTSGSTDTQYF
TRBJ1-5 - TRBV19 CASSGTGGSQPQHF
TRBJ1-2 - TRBV28 CASSLTGYGYTF
TRBJ2-2 - TRBV18 CASSPPLQRDTGELFF
TRBJ2-7 - TRBV19 CASSTNQGAWYEQYF
TRBJ1-1 - TRBV15 CATSRDRTGGGTEAFF
TRBJ1-1 - TRBV11-2 CASSLGQGNTEAFF
TRBJ1-5 - TRBV6-1 CASSEGQGNQPQHF
TRBJ1-2 - TRBV5-6 CASSSDSRVLYGYTF
TRBJ1-5 - TRBV12-3/TRBV12-4 CASSPTGQPQHF
TRBJ2-7 - TRBV25-1 CASSDRNRDEQYF
TRBJ2-1 once TRBV7-3 CASSSRTGQDYNEQFF
TRBJ2-6 - TRBV6-5 CASSPQGTGANVLTF
TRBJ2-7 - TRBV5-1 CASSLGQGGYEQYF
TRBJ2-7 - TRBV6-6 CASSYSVGSSYEQYF
TRBJ2-3 - TRBV5-1 CASSLPHDRGPSTDTQYF